Given below is one TCR beta chain in context. This entry is derived from a study of blood T cell repertoires in COVID-19. Overall study: Collection of acute and convalescent COVID-19 samples took place in the United States, Italy and Spain. PBMCs, B-cell-depleted T cells, or T cells were the source of the cDNA or gDNA that made up the material.

The CDR3 consists of 15 residues. V lost 6 bases, J lost 2 bases, and 8 bases stayed unmatched. Germline CDR1 ENHRY, CDR2 SYGVKD. Original analysis: Estimated nucleated cell counts came from reference gene primer amplification. Method: immunoSEQ multiplex PCR; TCRdb's copy keeps in-frame clones and lacks some. V and J calls and clone size are given by that table; D and trimming were obtained from the DNA. The profile shows around 270,000 clones, roughly 80% of them singletons. The source material was peripheral blood. V and J are TRBV10-3 and TRBJ2-7; 9 positions match TRBD2. This TCR was recovered from a person in their 70s with COVID-19, enrolled during active disease. The DNA of the CDR3 is TGTGCCATCAGCCGACTAGCGGTGACTACCTACGAGCAGTACTTC. This translates into CAISRLAVTTYEQYF.